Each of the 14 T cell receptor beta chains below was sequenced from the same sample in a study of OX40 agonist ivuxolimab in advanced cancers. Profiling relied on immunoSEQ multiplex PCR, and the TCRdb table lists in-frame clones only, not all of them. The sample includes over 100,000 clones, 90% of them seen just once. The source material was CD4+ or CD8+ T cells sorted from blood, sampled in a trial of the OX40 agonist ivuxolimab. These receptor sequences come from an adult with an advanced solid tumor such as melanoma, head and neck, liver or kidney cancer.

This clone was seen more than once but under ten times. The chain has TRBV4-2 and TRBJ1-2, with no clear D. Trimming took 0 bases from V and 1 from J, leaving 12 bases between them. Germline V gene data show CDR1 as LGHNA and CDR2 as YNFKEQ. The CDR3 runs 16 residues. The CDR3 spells CASSQERARDNYGYTF. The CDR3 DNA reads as TGTGCCAGCAGCCAAGAGCGGGCAAGGGATAACTATGGCTACACCTTC.

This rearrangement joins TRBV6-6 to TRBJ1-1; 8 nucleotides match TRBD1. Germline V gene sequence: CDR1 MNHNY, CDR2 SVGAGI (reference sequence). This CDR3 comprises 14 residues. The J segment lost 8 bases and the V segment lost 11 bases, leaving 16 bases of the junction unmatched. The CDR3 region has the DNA TGTGCCCGCCGCGCGAATCCCGGGACAGGCGAAGCTTTCTTT. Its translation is CARRANPGTGEAFF.

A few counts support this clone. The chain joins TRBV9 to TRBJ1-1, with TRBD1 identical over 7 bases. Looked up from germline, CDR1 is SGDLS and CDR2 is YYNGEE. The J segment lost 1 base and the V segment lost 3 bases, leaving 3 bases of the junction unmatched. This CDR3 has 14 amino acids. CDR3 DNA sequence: TGTGCCAGCAGCGCCCGACAGGGGAACACTGAAGCTTTCTTT. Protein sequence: CASSARQGNTEAFF.

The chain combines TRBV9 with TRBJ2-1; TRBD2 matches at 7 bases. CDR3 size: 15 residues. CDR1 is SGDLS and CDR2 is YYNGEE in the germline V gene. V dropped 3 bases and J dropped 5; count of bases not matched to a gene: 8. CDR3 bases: TGTGCCAGCAGCGCCCTCGCGGGAGTAGACAATGAGCAGTTCTTC. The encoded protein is CASSALAGVDNEQFF.

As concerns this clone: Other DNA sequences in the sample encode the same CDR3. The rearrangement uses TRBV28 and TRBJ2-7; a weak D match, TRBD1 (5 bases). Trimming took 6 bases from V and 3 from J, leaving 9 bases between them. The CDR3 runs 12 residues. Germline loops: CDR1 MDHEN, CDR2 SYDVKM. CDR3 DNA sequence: TGTGCCAGCAGCCTCGACAGCTACGAGCAGTACTTC. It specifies CASSLDSYEQYF.

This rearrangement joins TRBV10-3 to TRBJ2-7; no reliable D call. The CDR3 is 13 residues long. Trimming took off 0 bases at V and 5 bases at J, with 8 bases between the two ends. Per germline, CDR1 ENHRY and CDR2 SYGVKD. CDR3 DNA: TGTGCCATCAGTGAGTCGAACGGCCACGAGCAGTACTTC. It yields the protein CAISESNGHEQYF.

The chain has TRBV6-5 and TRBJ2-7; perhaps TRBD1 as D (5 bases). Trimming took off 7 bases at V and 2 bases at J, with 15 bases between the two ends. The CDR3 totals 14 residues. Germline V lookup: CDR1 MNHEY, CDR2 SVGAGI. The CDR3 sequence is CASTKTQGTYEQYF. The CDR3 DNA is TGTGCCAGCACCAAAACCCAGGGTACCTACGAGCAGTACTTC.

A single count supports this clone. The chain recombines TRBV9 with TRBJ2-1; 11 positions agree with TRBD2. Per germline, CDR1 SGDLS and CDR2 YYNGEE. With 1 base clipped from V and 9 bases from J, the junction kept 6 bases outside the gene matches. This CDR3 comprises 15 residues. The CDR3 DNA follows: TGTGCCAGCAGCGTAACTAGCGGGAGACGGAGTGAGCAGTTCTTC. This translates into CASSVTSGRRSEQFF.

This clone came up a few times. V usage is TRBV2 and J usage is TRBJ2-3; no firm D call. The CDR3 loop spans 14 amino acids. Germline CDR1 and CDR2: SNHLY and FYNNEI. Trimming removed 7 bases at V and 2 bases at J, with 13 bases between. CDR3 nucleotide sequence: TGTGCCAGCAAGATAAACAGATACACAGATACGCAGTATTTT. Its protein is CASKINRYTDTQYF.

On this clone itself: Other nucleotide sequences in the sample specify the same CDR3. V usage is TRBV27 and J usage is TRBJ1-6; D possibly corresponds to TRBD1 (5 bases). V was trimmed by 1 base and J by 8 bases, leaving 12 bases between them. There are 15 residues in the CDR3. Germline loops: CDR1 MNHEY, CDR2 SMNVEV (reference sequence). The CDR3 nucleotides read TGTGCCAGCAGTTTATACCGGGGCCGGGATTCACCCCTCCACTTT. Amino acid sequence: CASSLYRGRDSPLHF.

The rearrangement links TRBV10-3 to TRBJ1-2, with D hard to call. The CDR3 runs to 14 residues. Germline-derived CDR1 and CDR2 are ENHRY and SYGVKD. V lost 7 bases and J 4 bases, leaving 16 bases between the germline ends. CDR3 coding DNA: TGTGCCATCACCCCGGGCACCTCTTCCTATGGCTACACCTTC. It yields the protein CAITPGTSSYGYTF.

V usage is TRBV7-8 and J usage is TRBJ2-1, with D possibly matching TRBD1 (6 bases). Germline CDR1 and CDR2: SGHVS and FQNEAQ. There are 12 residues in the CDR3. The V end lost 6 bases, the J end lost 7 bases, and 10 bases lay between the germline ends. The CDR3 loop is CASSSGENEQFF. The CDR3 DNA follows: TGTGCCAGCAGTTCAGGGGAGAATGAGCAGTTCTTC.

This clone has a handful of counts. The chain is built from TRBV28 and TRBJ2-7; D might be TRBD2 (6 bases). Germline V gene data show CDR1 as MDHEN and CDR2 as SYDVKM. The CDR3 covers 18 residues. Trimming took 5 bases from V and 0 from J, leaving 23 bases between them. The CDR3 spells CASSPSPTFSGSSYEQYF. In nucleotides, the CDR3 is TGTGCCAGCAGTCCTAGTCCTACGTTTAGCGGAAGCTCCTACGAGCAGTACTTC.

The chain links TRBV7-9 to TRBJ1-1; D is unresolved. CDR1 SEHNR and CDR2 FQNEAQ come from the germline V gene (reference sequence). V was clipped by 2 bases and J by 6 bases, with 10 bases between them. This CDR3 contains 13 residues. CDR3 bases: TGTGCCAGCAGCTTACCCCTCGGCCCTGAAGCTTTCTTT. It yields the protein CASSLPLGPEAFF.